The 8 T cell receptor beta chains presented below share a single source sample, sequenced in a study of T cell repertoires in cytomegalovirus infection. From the reads, TCRdb called clonotypes with MiXCR, one entry per CDR3 protein. The sample contains under 850,000 distinct CDR3 sequences, around 32% of which appear only once. Their recognized antigens are unknown. Sequenced here: cultured PBMCs, sampled from culture after CMV antigen stimulation. All receptors derive from a human donor in good health (CMV status not recorded). Some clones in this sample may be carry-over from other donors' samples.

The rearrangement uses TRBV12-3 or TRBV12-4 and TRBJ2-3; the D gene is possibly TRBD2 (6 bases). V was trimmed by 6 bases and J by 2 bases, leaving 15 bases between them. The CDR3 runs to 15 residues. The CDR3 DNA sequence: TGTGCCAGCAGGCCAAGTAGCGGAACCACAGATACGCAGTATTTT. Its translation is CASRPSSGTTDTQYF.

This chain joins TRBV5-1 and TRBJ2-5; D perhaps matches TRBD2 (6 bases). CDR1 is SGHRS and CDR2 is YFSETQ in the germline V gene. Trimming cost V 3 bases and J 4 bases, with 25 bases left between them. The CDR3 is 18 residues long. The CDR3 DNA is TGCGCCAGCAGCTCCCTACCGACTCCACAGCGGGTTGGAGAGACCCAGTACTTC. It translates to CASSSLPTPQRVGETQYF.

This clonotype appeared many times. The rearrangement links TRBV6-6 to TRBJ1-5; D remains unclear. V dropped 2 bases and J dropped 1 base, with 6 bases sitting between them. The CDR3 is made up of 14 amino acids. CDR1 is MNHNY and CDR2 is SVGAGI in the germline V gene (reference sequence). For the CDR3, the DNA is TGTGCCAGCAGTTACCTTGACAGCAATCAGCCCCAGCATTTT. Translation gives CASSYLDSNQPQHF.

The chain is built from TRBV12-3 or TRBV12-4 and TRBJ2-5; D unresolved. This CDR3 is built from 13 residues. Trimming removed 5 bases at V and 0 bases at J, with 7 bases between. The CDR3 reads CASSTLDQETQYF. The CDR3 DNA is TGTGCCAGCAGTACGTTAGACCAAGAGACCCAGTACTTC.

V and J are TRBV11-2 and TRBJ1-1, with TRBD1 as a possible D gene (5 bases). CDR3 length: 14 amino acids. Germline values: CDR1 SGHAT, CDR2 FQNNGV. Trimming cost V 2 bases and J 5 bases, with 12 bases left between them. The CDR3 region is CASSLRREGTEAFF. CDR3 DNA sequence: TGTGCCAGCAGCTTACGGCGGGAGGGGACTGAAGCTTTCTTT.

The chain has TRBV4-2 and TRBJ2-1; no clear D gene. The CDR3 spans 14 residues. The ends were cut back, 0 bases at V and 7 bases at J, with 10 bases in the middle. In germline, CDR1 is LGHNA, CDR2 YNFKEQ. CDR3 DNA sequence: TGTGCCAGCAGCCAAGAGACCCGCGGAAATGAGCAGTTCTTC. It encodes CASSQETRGNEQFF.

The chain combines TRBV12-5 with TRBJ2-1; unclear D gene. Germline CDR1 and CDR2: LGHNT and FRNRAP. This CDR3 has 12 residues. V lost 1 base and J lost 10, with 8 bases in between. CDR3 region: CASGLGHREQFF. The CDR3 nucleotides are TGTGCTAGTGGTTTGGGACATCGGGAGCAGTTCTTC.

This rearrangement joins TRBV15 to TRBJ2-3; D is ambiguous. V was shortened by 8 bases and J by 0 bases, with 12 bases between the two germline ends. Germline CDR1 reads LNHNV; CDR2 reads YYDKDF (reference sequence). This CDR3 comprises 14 residues. The CDR3: CATGQGRSTDTQYF. In DNA form, the CDR3 reads TGTGCCACCGGGCAAGGGCGAAGCACAGATACGCAGTATTTT.